The source of this TCR beta chain is a study of CD8 T cells in Susac syndrome. Whole-study results and caveats: An acknowledgment was made by the study that its TCR sequencing and HLA analysis involved relatively few individuals.

This clonotype was recorded only once. Its target is not known. RNA totalling about 0.45 to 1 ug underwent reverse transcription with random hexamers. With immunoSEQ multiplex PCR, TCR beta CDR3 was amplified across 54 Vbeta and 13 Jbeta. MiXCR, run by TCRdb on the immunoSEQ multiplex PCR reads, gives a single entry per CDR3 protein. The data hold roughly 330,000 distinct CDR3 sequences, with 90% to 95% observed a single time. The CDR3 sequence is 14 residues long. Trimming cost V 1 base and J 6 bases, with 10 bases left between them. Germline V lookup: CDR1 SGDLS, CDR2 YYNGEE. Sequenced material: CD4+ T cells from PBMCs. This clonotype originated in a human donor with multiple sclerosis. The gene calls are TRBV9 and TRBJ2-2, with D hard to call. The CDR3 nucleotides read TGTGCCAGCAGCGTACGGGCGCGCGCCGGGGAGCTGTTTTTT. Its protein is CASSVRARAGELFF.